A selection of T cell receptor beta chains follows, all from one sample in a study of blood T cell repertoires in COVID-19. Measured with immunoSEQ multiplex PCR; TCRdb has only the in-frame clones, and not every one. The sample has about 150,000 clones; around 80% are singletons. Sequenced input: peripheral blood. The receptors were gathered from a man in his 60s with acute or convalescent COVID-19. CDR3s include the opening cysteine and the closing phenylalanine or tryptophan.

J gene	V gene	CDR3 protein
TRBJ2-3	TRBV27	CASSLSASTDTQYF
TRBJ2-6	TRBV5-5	CASSLVQSGANVLTF
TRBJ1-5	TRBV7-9	CASSSPGVFQPQHF
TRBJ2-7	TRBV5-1	CASSTGAGYDEQYF
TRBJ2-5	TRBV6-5	CASSGGGFEETQYF
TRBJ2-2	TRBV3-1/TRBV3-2	CASSQGLALGDTGELFF
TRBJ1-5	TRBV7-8	CASSLAWDRGNQPQHF
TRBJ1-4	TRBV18	CASSPSVGNEKLFF
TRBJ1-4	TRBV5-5	CASNLTPGDEKLFF
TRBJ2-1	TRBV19	CASSLRLAGEQFF
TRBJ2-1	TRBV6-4	CASSLLAGVSRNEQFF
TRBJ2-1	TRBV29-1	CSVGETGPASVRYNEQFF
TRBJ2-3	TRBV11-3	CASSLEGRQTDTQYF
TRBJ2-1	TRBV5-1	CASSLPGGRHEQFF
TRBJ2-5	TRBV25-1	CASSDPGAAQETQYF
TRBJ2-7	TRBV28	CASSPTSGVWGEQYF
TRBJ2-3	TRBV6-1	CASREGAGTDTQYF
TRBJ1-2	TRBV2	CASTPGDSYGYTF
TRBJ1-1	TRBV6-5	CAAQGVMNTEAFF
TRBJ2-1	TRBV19	CASEQGNEQFF
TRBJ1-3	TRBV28	CASSLGVSGNTIYF
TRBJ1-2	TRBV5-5	CASSLAAGANYGYTF
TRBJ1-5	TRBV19	CASSITADRGSNQPQHF
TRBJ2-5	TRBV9	CASSVGLAGGASQETQYF
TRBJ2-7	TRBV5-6	CASSLGQYRQYF
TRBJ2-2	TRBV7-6	CASSPRGLAANTGELFF
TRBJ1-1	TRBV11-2	CASSLSGGAPEAFF
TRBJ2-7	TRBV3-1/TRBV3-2	CASSQIQGGEQYF
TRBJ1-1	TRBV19	CASSRAQRTEAFF
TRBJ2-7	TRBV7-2	CASSLVAGGLSSYEQYF
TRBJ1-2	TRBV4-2	CASSQISGVSYGYTF
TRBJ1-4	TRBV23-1	CASSQSMQGTRRNEKLFF
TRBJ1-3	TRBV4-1	CASSLGRGNTIYF
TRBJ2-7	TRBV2	CAGAGQGVAYEQYF
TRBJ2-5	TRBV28	CASSLGRLFQETQYF
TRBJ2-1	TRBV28	CASSFGLLSYNEQFF
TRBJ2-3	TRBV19	CASSTRSSVSTDTQYF
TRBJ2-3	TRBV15	CATTLAGVSDTQYF
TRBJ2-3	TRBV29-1	CSVESRGRSPDTQYF
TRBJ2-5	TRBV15	CATSRDRLVWETQYF
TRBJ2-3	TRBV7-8	CASSPRGRGSTDTQYF
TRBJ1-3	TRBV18	CASSPAPGMSSGNTIYF
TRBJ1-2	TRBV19	CATTKQGGAGNYGYTF
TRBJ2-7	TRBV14	CASSRGLGYYEQYF
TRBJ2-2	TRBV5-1	CASSTGTSNTGELFF
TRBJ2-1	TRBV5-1	CASSPPGNRGQSYNEQFF
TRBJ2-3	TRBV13	CASSIGAGGFTDTQYF
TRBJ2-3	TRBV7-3	CASSRDRETDTQYF
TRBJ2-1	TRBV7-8	CASSFPGLAWAYEQFF
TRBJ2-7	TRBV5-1	CASSAQSYDEQYF
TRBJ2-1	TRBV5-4	CASSSSGSSYNEQFF
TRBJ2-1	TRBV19	CATTLAGVYNEQFF
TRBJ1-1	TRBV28	CASTELIRGDTEAFF
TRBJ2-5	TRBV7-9	CASSQTSGVAETQYF
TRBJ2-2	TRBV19	CATLEGQGNPGELFF